What follows are 10 T cell receptor beta chains derived from one specimen sequenced in a study of regulatory T cells in long-lasting Graves disease (dated by TCRdb to the early 2020s). The sample's time point label, decoded: newly diagnosed GD, antithyroid drugs for less than 3 months. For both TCR sequencing and RNA sequencing, RNA was extracted from PBMCs using TRIzol. Libraries were made using multiplex PCR. The sequencer was an Illumina HiSeq 4000. TCR beta libraries were built with iRepertoire HTBI primers and Arm-PCR amplification of CDR3 regions. The public reads were quality trimmed at Q25 with fastp and then assembled into clones with MiXCR by TCRdb, keeping productive beta chains. Entries that share a CDR3 protein sequence are merged under the most common genes and DNA. This sample lists approximately 490,000 distinct CDR3 sequences; 15% to 20% were detected once. 9% to 15% of the sample is in the top ten clones.

This sample was shared with a second study, whose subject was T cells in Graves' hyperthyroidism and ophthalmopathy.

The material was peripheral blood mononuclear cells (PBMCs), obtained at new diagnosis, from a patient treated with antithyroid drugs. Every receptor here comes from a man aged 40-50 years with Graves disease. Donor details come from another sample of the same person, matched by shared clones.

Ten or more counts support this clonotype. The chain links TRBV6-1 to TRBJ2-7; D remains unclear. Germline lookup yields CDR1 MNHNS and CDR2 SASEGT. The V end lost 2 bases, the J end lost 3 bases, and 8 bases lay between the germline ends. The CDR3 covers 13 residues. The CDR3 DNA reads TGTGCCAGCAGTGAATTCTTTTTCTACGAGCAGTACTTC. As protein: CASSEFFFYEQYF.

CDR3 sequence (DNA): TGTGCCAGTAGTATAGGTGGACGGAATAATTCACCCCTCCACTTT. It encodes CASSIGGRNNSPLHF. The rearrangement uses TRBV19 and TRBJ1-6; the D is unclear. The CDR3 runs to 15 residues. V was pared by 1 base and J by 5 bases, with 9 bases between. Germline values: CDR1 LNHDA, CDR2 SQIVND (reference sequence).

In this sample, this clonotype turned up a few times. V is TRBV29-1 and J is TRBJ2-7; the D gene is possibly TRBD1 (6 bases). The CDR3 loop spans 12 amino acids. Trimming shortened V by 3 bases and J by 5 bases, and 11 bases separated the two germline ends. Looked up from germline, CDR1 is SQVTM and CDR2 is ANQGSEA. Written as DNA, the CDR3 is TGCAGCGTTGAGGGGGCGATCCACGAGCAGTACTTC. Amino acids: CSVEGAIHEQYF.

This clonotype was counted many times. This chain links TRBV30 with TRBJ1-1; 7 nucleotides align to TRBD1. The CDR3 contains 14 residues. Germline-derived CDR1 and CDR2 are GTSNPN and SVGIG (reference sequence). V shed 3 bases and J 6 bases; nucleotides not matched to a gene: 10. The DNA for the CDR3 is TGTGCCTGGAGCCAGGGGGTGAGGGACCCTGAAGCTTTCTTT. Protein product: CAWSQGVRDPEAFF.

The chain employs TRBV27 and TRBJ2-3; no firm D call. Germline V gene data show CDR1 as MNHEY and CDR2 as SMNVEV (reference sequence). Trimming stripped 0 bases from V and 8 bases from J, with 12 bases between. This CDR3 spans 14 amino acids. DNA for the CDR3: TGTGCCAGCAGTTTATCACTTGTGGTGGGTACGCAGTATTTT. This translates into CASSLSLVVGTQYF.

V is TRBV20-1 and J is TRBJ2-1, with 13 bases fitting TRBD2. V shed 5 bases, J shed 6 bases, and the junction held 7 bases outside the gene matches. CDR1 and CDR2 (germline): DFQATT, SNEGSKA (reference sequence). The CDR3 spans 15 residues. Written as DNA, the CDR3 is TGCAGTGCTTGGACTAGCGGGAGTGTAGTCAATGAGCAGTTCTTC. This translates into CSAWTSGSVVNEQFF.

Many counts were recorded for this clonotype. The rearrangement joins TRBV5-4 to TRBJ2-5; a weak D match, TRBD1 (6 bases). Germline V gives CDR1 SGHNT, CDR2 YYREEE (reference sequence). The length of the CDR3 is 14 residues. V lost 1 base to trimming and J lost 6 bases, with 13 bases between them. This CDR3 reads CASSLRGSSQTQYF. CDR3 coding DNA: TGTGCCAGCAGCTTGAGGGGGTCCAGCCAGACCCAGTACTTC.

As to this clonotype: A much larger clone sits a single nucleotide away, making a read error possible. V and J are TRBV7-2 and TRBJ2-5, with D uncertain. CDR1 and CDR2 (germline): SGHTA, FQGNSA. The CDR3 is 13 amino acids. CDR3: CANSKRTLETQYF. The CDR3 region has the DNA TGTGCCAACAGCAAACGCACTCTGGAGACCCAGTACTTC.

This clonotype was seen ten or more times. The chain couples TRBV28 to TRBJ1-5; D might be TRBD1 (5 bases). V lost 5 bases to trimming and J lost 1 base, with 12 bases between them. The CDR3 extends over 15 amino acids. Germline V gene data show CDR1 as MDHEN and CDR2 as SYDVKM. The CDR3 DNA reads TGTGCCAGCAGTCCCCGGGGCGAGAGCAATCAGCCCCAGCATTTT. Protein product: CASSPRGESNQPQHF.

At least ten counts were recorded for this clonotype. Here the CDR3 reads CSARGGGGETQYF. CDR3 sequence (DNA): TGCAGTGCTAGGGGGGGCGGGGGAGAGACCCAGTACTTC. The chain employs TRBV20-1 and TRBJ2-5, with a weak D call TRBD2 (7 bases). The CDR3 contains 13 residues. V was cut by 3 bases and J by 4 bases, with 12 bases left in between. Germline lookup yields CDR1 DFQATT and CDR2 SNEGSKA (reference sequence).